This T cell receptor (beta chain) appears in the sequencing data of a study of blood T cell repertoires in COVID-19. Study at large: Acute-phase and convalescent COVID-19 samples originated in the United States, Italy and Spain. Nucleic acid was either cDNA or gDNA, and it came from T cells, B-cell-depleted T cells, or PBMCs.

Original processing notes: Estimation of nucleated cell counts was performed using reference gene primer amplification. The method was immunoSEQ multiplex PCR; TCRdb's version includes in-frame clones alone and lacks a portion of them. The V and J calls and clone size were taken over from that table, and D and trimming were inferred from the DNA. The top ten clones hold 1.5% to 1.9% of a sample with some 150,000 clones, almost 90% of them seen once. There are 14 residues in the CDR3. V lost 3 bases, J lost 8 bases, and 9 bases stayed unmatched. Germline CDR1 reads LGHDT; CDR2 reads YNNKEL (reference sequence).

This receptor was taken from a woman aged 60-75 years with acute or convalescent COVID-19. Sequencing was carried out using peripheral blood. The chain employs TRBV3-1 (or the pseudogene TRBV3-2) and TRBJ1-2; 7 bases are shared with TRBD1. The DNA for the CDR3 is TGTGCCAGCAGCCAGATAGACAGGGTAGGCGGCTACACCTTC. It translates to CASSQIDRVGGYTF.